These 3 T cell receptor beta chains were all obtained from the same sample, sequenced in a study of cytomegalovirus exposure and HLA in healthy donors. Primers for the PCR totalled 60 Vbeta and 13 Jbeta. Profiled with immunoSEQ multiplex PCR; TCRdb holds only in-frame clones, not every one. In the table there are 100,000 to 150,000 clones, over 60% of which are singletons. The source material was PBMCs. Every receptor here comes from a woman in her 40s in good health and CMV-seropositive.

This rearrangement joins TRBV5-1 to TRBJ1-2, with D maybe TRBD1 (5 bases). Germline assignment: CDR1 SGHRS and CDR2 YFSETQ. The CDR3 sequence is 14 residues long. V lost 0 bases and J 7 bases, leaving 13 bases between the germline ends. The CDR3 sequence is CASSLAQGGVGYTF. The DNA for the CDR3 is TGCGCCAGCAGCTTGGCGCAGGGTGGAGTTGGCTACACCTTC.

The chain employs TRBV18 and TRBJ2-7, with D tentatively TRBD2 (6 bases). This CDR3 has 12 amino acids. V lost 6 bases and J 6 bases, leaving 12 bases between the germline ends. The germline gives CDR1 KGHSH, CDR2 LQKENI. This CDR3 reads CASSHAGGEQYF. CDR3 DNA: TGTGCCAGCTCCCATGCCGGGGGCGAGCAGTACTTC.

The chain has TRBV27 and TRBJ2-1; TRBD1 is a possible D gene (6 bases). The CDR3 covers 13 residues. Germline V gene data show CDR1 as MNHEY and CDR2 as SMNVEV (reference sequence). V was trimmed by 6 bases and J by 6 bases, leaving 12 bases between them. The chain's CDR3 is CASRPDSLNEQFF. The CDR3 DNA follows: TGTGCCAGCAGACCGGACAGCCTCAATGAGCAGTTCTTC.